This entry features one TCR beta chain sequence. This sample's TCRbeta library carried unique molecular identifier barcodes. TCRdb re-analysed the PCR reads in MiXCR, keeping a single row per CDR3 protein. The repertoire includes some 490,000 distinct CDR3 sequences, about 12% of them detected once, and about 5.4% sits in the top ten. This specimen comes from a study of T-cell reconstitution after alpha-beta-depleted transplantation in children. The V and J ends lost 0 bases and 5 bases respectively, with 6 bases between them. Per germline, CDR1 SGHDT and CDR2 YYEEEE. The CDR3 covers 13 residues. The gene calls are TRBV5-6 and TRBJ2-1, with D possibly matching TRBD2 (6 bases). The sample was PBMCs from the stem cell graft donor, taken from the stem cell graft. The sequence came from a human donor who donated a stem cell graft to a child with combined immunodeficiency. CDR3 region: CASSLGTNNEQFF. The CDR3 DNA follows: TGTGCCAGCAGCTTGGGGACTAACAATGAGCAGTTCTTC.